Each of the 15 T cell receptor beta chains below was sequenced from the same sample in a study of blood T cell repertoires in COVID-19. Clones were read by immunoSEQ multiplex PCR, and TCRdb kept only the in-frame ones, dropping some. The sample gives approximately 6,600 clones, approximately 90% of which show up once; approximately 4.2% is in the top ten. The specimen sequenced was peripheral blood. Receptors were obtained from a man older than 75 with active COVID-19.

The V and J genes are TRBV27 and TRBJ2-5; 9 bases map to TRBD2. The length of the CDR3 is 19 residues. Per germline, CDR1 MNHEY and CDR2 SMNVEV (reference sequence). Trimming at V came to 6 bases and at J to 2 bases, leaving 19 bases not matched to a gene. CDR3 DNA: TGTGCCAGCAGGGAGAACGGAGTTTCTCGGCTAGCGGGGCAAGAGACCCAGTACTTC. The encoded protein is CASRENGVSRLAGQETQYF.

The chain recombines TRBV6-1 with TRBJ2-5; 7 bases are a match to TRBD1. This CDR3 has 16 amino acids. Germline assignment: CDR1 MNHNS and CDR2 SASEGT. Losses at the gene ends were 3 bases for V and 1 base for J; bases not matched to a gene: 8. The CDR3 DNA is TGTGCCAGCAGTGATATTGAGGGGACAGTCCAAGAGACCCAGTACTTC. Translated: CASSDIEGTVQETQYF.

This chain connects TRBV13 to TRBJ2-3; perhaps TRBD1 as D (5 bases). This CDR3 comprises 12 residues. The germline V gene has CDR1 PRHDT and CDR2 FYEKMQ (reference sequence). Trimming left V 4 bases short and J 11 bases short, with 13 bases between. The CDR3, as DNA: TGTGCCAGCAGCTACCAGGGCGGTGGGCAGTATTTT. Translating it yields CASSYQGGGQYF.

In this sample, this clone turned up once. The CDR3 nucleotides are TGTGCCAGCAGCTTAGGAAACAGGGATAATTCACCCCTCCACTTT. This translates into CASSLGNRDNSPLHF. The J gene is TRBJ1-6, the V gene TRBV11-2; D might be TRBD1 (6 bases). Trimming stripped 1 base from V and 5 bases from J, with 9 bases between. The CDR3 is 15 amino acids. Germline CDR1 SGHAT, CDR2 FQNNGV.

This clone occurred once. V is TRBV27 and J is TRBJ1-6; TRBD1 might be the D (5 bases). This CDR3 spans 17 amino acids. The germline gives CDR1 MNHEY, CDR2 SMNVEV (reference sequence). V was trimmed by 5 bases and J by 6 bases, leaving 20 bases between them. The DNA for the CDR3 is TGTGCCAGCAGTCCGGCGGCAGGGTTGTTTGGTAATTCACCCCTCCACTTT. It is translated as CASSPAAGLFGNSPLHF.

V gene TRBV28 combines with J gene TRBJ1-4, with TRBD1 as a possible D gene (5 bases). The CDR3 runs 15 residues. V was cut by 5 bases and J by 0 bases, with 10 bases left in between. Germline V CDR1 and CDR2: MDHEN, SYDVKM. CDR3 DNA: TGTGCCAGCAGTCCGCCGACAGCAACTAATGAAAAACTGTTTTTT. Protein product: CASSPPTATNEKLFF.

The rearrangement links TRBV19 to TRBJ1-5, with 7 bases lining up with TRBD1. Germline lookup yields CDR1 LNHDA and CDR2 SQIVND (reference sequence). The J segment lost 2 bases and the V segment lost 3 bases, leaving 4 bases of the junction unmatched. The CDR3 runs 15 residues. The CDR3: CASSIRTGGNQPQHF. As DNA, the CDR3 is TGTGCCAGTAGTATCCGGACAGGCGGCAATCAGCCCCAGCATTTT.

This sequence joins TRBV18 and TRBJ2-7; TRBD1 matches 9 bases. Trimming cost V 3 bases and J 1 base; bases outside gene matches: 10. The CDR3 has 17 residues. Germline V gene sequence: CDR1 KGHSH, CDR2 LQKENI. Written as DNA, the CDR3 is TGTGCCAGCTCACCGGCGGACAGGGGTACTAAATCCTACGAGCAGTACTTC. As protein: CASSPADRGTKSYEQYF.

The chain links TRBV19 to TRBJ2-2; perhaps TRBD1 as D (6 bases). Germline V lookup: CDR1 LNHDA, CDR2 SQIVND (reference sequence). This CDR3 region has 15 residues. V shed 4 bases and J shed 3 bases, with 12 bases lying between them. The CDR3 protein is CASSTDRRHTGELFF. The CDR3, as DNA: TGTGCCAGTAGTACTGACAGGAGACACACCGGGGAGCTGTTTTTT. Variable domain in full (rest from reference TRBV19 and TRBJ2-2): DGGITQSPKYLFRKEGQNVTLSCEQNLNHDAMYWYRQDPGQGLRLIYYSQIVNDFQKGDIAEGYSVSREKKESFPLTVTSAQKNPTAFYLCASSTDRRHTGELFFGEGSRLTVL.

This sequence joins TRBV6-6 and TRBJ2-7, with 8 bases matching TRBD1. Per the germline V gene, CDR1 is MNHNY and CDR2 is SVGAGI (reference sequence). CDR3 length: 14 residues. Germline trimming cut 2 bases from V and 6 bases from J; bases unmatched to any gene: 6. CDR3 region: CASSYLTGGSEQYF. The CDR3 DNA reads TGTGCCAGCAGTTACCTTACAGGGGGAAGCGAGCAGTACTTC.

The J gene is TRBJ2-5, the V gene TRBV2; TRBD1 might be the D (6 bases). This CDR3 region has 12 residues. The V and J ends lost 6 bases and 4 bases respectively, with 9 bases between them. CDR1 and CDR2 (germline): SNHLY, FYNNEI. DNA of the CDR3: TGTGCCAGCAGGTGGGGGCCAGAGACCCAGTACTTC. This encodes CASRWGPETQYF.

The rearrangement joins TRBV6-6 to TRBJ2-2, with a weak D call TRBD2 (5 bases). The CDR3 is 13 residues long. Germline CDR1 is MNHNY and CDR2 is SVGAGI (reference sequence). V was pared by 7 bases and J by 7 bases, with 13 bases between. This chain's CDR3 is CASNLRRSGELFF. CDR3 nucleotide sequence: TGTGCCAGCAACTTGCGGAGGAGCGGGGAGCTGTTTTTT.

This chain uses TRBV9 with TRBJ2-1; D perhaps matches TRBD2 (6 bases). The V end was cut by 0 bases, the J end by 7 bases, with 14 bases between. This CDR3 contains 15 residues. CDR1 is SGDLS, CDR2 YYNGEE, per germline. CDR3 coding DNA: TGTGCCAGCAGCGTAGATGGGACTCCTCTGAATGAGCAGTTCTTC. Its protein product is CASSVDGTPLNEQFF.

This sequence joins TRBV5-1 and TRBJ2-1; D is perhaps TRBD2 (5 bases). V was clipped by 0 bases and J by 0 bases, with 7 bases between them. The CDR3 has 15 residues. Per the germline V gene, CDR1 is SGHRS and CDR2 is YFSETQ. The CDR3 sequence is CASSLDGSSYNEQFF. The CDR3 DNA follows: TGCGCCAGCAGCTTGGATGGGAGCTCCTACAATGAGCAGTTCTTC. Complete variable domain (other parts from reference TRBV5-1 and TRBJ2-1): KAGVTQTPRYLIKTRGQQVTLSCSPISGHRSVSWYQQTPGQGLQFLFEYFSETQRNKGNFPGRFSGRQFSNSRSEMNVSTLELGDSALYLCASSLDGSSYNEQFFGPGTRLTVL.

The rearrangement links TRBV18 to TRBJ2-7, with 10 nucleotides matching TRBD1. From germline, CDR1 is KGHSH and CDR2 LQKENI. The CDR3 length is 15 residues. V was pared by 4 bases and J by 2 bases, with 5 bases of the junction left unmatched. The CDR3 DNA is TGTGCCAGCTCACTGACCGGGACAGGGGCCTACGAGCAGTACTTC. Residues: CASSLTGTGAYEQYF.